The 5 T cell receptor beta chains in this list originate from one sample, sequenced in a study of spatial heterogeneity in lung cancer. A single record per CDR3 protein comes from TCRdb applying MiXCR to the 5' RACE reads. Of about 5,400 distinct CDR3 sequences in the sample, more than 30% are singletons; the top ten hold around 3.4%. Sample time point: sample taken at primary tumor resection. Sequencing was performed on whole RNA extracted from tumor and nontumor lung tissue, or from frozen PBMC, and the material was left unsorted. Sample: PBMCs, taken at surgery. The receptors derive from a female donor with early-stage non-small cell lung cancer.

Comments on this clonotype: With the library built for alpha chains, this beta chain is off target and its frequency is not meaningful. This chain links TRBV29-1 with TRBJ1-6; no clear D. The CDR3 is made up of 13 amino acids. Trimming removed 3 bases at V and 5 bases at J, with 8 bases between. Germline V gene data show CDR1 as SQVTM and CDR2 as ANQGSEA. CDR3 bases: TGCAGCGTTGAGGGCAGGAATAATTCACCCCTCCACTTT. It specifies CSVEGRNNSPLHF.

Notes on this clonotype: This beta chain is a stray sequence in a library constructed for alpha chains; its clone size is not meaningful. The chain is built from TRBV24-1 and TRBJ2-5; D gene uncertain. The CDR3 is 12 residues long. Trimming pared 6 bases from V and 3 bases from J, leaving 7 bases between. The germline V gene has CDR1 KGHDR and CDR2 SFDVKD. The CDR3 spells CATSFSKETQYF. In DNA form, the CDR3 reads TGTGCCACCAGTTTTAGTAAAGAGACCCAGTACTTC.

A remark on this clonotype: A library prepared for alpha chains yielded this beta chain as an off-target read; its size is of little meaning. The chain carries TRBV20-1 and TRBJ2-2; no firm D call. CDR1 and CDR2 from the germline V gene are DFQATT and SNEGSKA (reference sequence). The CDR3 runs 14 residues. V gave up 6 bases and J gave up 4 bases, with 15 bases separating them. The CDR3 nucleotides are TGCAGTGCCCCGTCCCGGCGGAGCACCGGGGAGCTGTTTTTT. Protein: CSAPSRRSTGELFF.

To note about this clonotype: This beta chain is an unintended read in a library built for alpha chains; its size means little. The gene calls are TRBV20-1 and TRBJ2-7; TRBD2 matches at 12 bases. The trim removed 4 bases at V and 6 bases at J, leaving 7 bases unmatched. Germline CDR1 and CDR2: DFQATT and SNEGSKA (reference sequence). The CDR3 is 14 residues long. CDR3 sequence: CSATSGGASLEQYF. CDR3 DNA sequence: TGCAGTGCTACTAGCGGGGGGGCCTCCCTCGAGCAGTACTTC.

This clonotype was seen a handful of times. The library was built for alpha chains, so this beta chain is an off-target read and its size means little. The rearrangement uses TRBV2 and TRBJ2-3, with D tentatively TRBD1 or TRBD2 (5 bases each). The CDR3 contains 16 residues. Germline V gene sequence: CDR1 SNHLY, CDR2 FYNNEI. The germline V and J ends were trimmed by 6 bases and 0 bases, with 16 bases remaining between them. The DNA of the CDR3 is TGTGCCAGCAGCGGGGCCTTGAGCCCCAGCACAGATACGCAGTATTTT. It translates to CASSGALSPSTDTQYF.